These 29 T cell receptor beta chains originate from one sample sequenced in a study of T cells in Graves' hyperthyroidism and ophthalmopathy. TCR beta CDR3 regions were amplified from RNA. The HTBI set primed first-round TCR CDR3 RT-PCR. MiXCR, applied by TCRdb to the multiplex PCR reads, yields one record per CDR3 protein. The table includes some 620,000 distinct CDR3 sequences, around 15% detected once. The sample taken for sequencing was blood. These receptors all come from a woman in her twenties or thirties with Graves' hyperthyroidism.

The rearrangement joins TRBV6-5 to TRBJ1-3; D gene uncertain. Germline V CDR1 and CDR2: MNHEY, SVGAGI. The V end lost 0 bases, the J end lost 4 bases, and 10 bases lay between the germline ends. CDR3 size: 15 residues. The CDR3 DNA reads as TGTGCCAGCAGTTACTCTCGGTGGCAGGGAAACACCATATATTTT. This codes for CASSYSRWQGNTIYF.

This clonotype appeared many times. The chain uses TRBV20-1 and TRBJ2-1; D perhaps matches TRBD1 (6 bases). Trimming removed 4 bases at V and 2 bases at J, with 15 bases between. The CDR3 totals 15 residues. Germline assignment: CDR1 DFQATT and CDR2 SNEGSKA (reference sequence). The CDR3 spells CSATDRFRTYNEQFF. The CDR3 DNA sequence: TGCAGTGCTACCGACAGGTTCAGGACCTACAATGAGCAGTTCTTC.

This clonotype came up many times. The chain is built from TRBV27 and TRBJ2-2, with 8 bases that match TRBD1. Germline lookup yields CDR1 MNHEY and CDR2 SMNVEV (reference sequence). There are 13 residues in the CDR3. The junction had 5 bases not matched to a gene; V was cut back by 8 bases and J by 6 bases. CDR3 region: CASRWTGPGELFF. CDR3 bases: TGTGCCAGCCGATGGACAGGGCCCGGGGAGCTGTTTTTT.

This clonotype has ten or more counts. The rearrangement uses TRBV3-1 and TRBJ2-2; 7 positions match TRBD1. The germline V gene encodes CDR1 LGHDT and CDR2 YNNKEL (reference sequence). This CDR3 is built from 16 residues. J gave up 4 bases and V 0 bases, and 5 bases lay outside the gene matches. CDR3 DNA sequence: TGTGCCAGCAGCCAAGAAGACAGGGTCGGCACCGGGGAGCTGTTTTTT. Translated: CASSQEDRVGTGELFF.

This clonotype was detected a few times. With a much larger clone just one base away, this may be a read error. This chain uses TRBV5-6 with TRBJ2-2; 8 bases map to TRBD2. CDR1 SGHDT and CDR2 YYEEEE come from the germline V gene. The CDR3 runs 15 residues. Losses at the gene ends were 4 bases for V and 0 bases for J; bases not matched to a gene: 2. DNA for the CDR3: TGTGCCAGCAGCCAGGGACTAGCGAACACCGGGGAGCTGTTTTTT. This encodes CASSQGLANTGELFF.

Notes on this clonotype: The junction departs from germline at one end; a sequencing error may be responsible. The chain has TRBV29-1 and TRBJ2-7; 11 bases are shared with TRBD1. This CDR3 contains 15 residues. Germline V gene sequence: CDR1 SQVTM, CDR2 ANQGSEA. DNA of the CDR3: TGCAGCGTTGAAGATTGGGACAGGGGGTCCTACGAGCAGTGCTTC. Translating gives CSVEDWDRGSYEQCF.

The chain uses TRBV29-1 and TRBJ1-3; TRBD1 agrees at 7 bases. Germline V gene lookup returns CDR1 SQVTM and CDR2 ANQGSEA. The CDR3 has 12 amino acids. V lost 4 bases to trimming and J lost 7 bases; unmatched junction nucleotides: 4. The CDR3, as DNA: TGCAGCGTTGTAACAGGGGTGAACACCATATATTTT. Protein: CSVVTGVNTIYF.

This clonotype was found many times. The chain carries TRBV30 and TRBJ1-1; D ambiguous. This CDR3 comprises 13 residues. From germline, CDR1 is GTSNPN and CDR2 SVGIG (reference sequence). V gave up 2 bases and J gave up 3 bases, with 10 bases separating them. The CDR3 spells CAWSPRLDTEAFF. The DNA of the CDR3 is TGTGCCTGGAGTCCCCGACTTGACACTGAAGCTTTCTTT.

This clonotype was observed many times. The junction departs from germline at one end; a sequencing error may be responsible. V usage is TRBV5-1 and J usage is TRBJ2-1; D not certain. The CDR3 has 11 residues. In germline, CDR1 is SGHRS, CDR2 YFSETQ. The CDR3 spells CASRFHNEQFF. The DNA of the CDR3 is TGCGCCAGCCGCTTTCACAATGAGCAGTTCTTC.

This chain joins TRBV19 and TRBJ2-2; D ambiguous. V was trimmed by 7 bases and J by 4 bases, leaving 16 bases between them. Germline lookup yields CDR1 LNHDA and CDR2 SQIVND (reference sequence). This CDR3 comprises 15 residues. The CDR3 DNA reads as TGTGCCAGTACCCGAACGGGCAAGGGCACCGGGGAGCTGTTTTTT. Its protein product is CASTRTGKGTGELFF.

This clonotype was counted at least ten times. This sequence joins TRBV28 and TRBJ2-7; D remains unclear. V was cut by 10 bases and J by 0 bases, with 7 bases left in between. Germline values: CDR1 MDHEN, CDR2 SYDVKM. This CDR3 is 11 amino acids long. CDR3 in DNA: TGTGCCATCCGGAGCTCCTACGAGCAGTACTTC. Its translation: CAIRSSYEQYF.

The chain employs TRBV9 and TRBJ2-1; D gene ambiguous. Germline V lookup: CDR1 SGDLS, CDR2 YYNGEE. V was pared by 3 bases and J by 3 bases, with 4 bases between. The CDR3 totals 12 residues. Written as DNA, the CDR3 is TGTGCCAGCAGCGCTAACTACAATGAGCAGTTCTTC. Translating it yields CASSANYNEQFF.

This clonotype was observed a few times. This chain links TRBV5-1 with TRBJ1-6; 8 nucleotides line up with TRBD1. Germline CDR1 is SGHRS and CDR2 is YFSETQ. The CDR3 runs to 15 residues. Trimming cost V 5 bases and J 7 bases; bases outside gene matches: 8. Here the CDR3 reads CASRITGTGNSPLHF. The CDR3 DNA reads TGCGCCAGCAGGATAACCGGGACAGGCAATTCACCCCTCCACTTT.

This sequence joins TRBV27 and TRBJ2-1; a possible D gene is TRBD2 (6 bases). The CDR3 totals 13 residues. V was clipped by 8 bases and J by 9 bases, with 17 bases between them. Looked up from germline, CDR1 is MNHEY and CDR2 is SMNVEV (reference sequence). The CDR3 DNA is TGTGCCAGCCATGGGACTTACGGGGGTGAGCAGTTCTTC. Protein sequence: CASHGTYGGEQFF.

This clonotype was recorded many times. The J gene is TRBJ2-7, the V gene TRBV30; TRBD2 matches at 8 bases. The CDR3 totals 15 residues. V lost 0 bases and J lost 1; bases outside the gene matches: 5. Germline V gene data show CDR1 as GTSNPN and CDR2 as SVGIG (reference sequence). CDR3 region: CAWSVGLAGSYEQYF. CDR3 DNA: TGTGCCTGGAGTGTGGGGCTAGCGGGTTCCTACGAGCAGTACTTC.

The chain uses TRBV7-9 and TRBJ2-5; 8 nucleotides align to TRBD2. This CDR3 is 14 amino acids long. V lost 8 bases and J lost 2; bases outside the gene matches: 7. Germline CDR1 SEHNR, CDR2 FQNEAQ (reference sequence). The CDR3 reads CASHRLARQETQYF. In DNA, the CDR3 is TGTGCCAGCCACCGACTAGCGCGACAAGAGACCCAGTACTTC.

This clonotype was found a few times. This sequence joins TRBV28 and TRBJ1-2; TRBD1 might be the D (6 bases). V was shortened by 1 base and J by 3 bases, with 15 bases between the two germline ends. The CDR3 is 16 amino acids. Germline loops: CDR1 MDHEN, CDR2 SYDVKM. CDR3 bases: TGTGCCAGCAGTTTATCGGGGGCGCGCTTCTACTATGGCTACACCTTC. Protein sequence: CASSLSGARFYYGYTF.

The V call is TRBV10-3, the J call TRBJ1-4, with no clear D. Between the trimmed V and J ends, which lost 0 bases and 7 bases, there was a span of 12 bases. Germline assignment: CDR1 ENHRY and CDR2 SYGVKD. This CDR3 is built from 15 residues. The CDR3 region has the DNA TGTGCCATCAGTGAGTCGAACTGGGATGGTGAAAAACTGTTTTTT. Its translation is CAISESNWDGEKLFF.

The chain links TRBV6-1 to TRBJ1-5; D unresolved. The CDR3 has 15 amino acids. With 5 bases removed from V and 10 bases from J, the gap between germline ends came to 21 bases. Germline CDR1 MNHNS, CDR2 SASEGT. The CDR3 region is CASSNEAGIGSPQHF. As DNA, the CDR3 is TGTGCCAGCAGTAACGAGGCCGGGATTGGTTCTCCCCAGCATTTT.

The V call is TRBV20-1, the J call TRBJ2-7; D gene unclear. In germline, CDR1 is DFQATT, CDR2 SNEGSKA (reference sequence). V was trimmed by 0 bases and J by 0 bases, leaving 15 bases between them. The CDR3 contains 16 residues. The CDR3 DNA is TGCAGTGCTAGAGATCGAGTATGGACGGTCTCCTACGAGCAGTACTTC. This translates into CSARDRVWTVSYEQYF.

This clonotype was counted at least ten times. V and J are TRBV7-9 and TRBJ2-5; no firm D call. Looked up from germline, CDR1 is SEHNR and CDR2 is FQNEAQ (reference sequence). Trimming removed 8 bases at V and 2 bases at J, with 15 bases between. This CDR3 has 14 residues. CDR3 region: CASGPQWVQETQYF. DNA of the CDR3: TGTGCCAGCGGACCTCAGTGGGTACAAGAGACCCAGTACTTC.

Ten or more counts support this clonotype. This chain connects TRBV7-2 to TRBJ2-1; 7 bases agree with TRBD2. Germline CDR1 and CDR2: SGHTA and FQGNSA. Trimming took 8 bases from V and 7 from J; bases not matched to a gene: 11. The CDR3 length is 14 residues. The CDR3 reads CASGSVGRSNEQFF. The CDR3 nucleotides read TGTGCCAGCGGTTCGGTCGGGAGGTCAAATGAGCAGTTCTTC.

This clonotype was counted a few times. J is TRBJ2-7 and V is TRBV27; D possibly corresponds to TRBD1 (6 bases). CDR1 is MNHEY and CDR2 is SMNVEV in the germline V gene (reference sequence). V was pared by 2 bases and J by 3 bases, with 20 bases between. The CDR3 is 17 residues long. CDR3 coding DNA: TGTGCCAGCAGTTTAAACCCCAGCCGGGACATCTACTACGAGCAGTACTTC. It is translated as CASSLNPSRDIYYEQYF.

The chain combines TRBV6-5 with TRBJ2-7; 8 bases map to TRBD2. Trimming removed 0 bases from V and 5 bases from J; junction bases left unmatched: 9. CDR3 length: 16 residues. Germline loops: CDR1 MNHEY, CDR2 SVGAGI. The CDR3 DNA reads TGTGCCAGCAGTTACTCCGGGAGGGCCGAAGTCCACGAGCAGTACTTC. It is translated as CASSYSGRAEVHEQYF.

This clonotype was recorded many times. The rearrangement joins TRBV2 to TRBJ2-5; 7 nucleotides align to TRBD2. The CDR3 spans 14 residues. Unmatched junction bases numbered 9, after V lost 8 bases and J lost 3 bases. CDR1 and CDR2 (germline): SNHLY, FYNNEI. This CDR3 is CASLAAPHEETQYF. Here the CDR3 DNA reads TGTGCCAGCCTAGCGGCCCCGCATGAAGAGACCCAGTACTTC.

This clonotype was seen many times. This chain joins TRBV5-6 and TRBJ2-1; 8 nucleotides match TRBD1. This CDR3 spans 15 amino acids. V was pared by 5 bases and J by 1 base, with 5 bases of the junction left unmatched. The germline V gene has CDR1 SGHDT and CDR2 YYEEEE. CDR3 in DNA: TGTGCCAGCAGTGGACAGGGAAGATCCTACAATGAGCAGTTCTTC. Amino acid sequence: CASSGQGRSYNEQFF.

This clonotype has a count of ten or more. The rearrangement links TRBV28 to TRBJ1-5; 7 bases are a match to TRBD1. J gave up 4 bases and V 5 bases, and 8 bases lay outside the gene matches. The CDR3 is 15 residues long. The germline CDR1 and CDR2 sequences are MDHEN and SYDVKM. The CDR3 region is CASSRHGTANQPQHF. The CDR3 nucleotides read TGTGCCAGCAGTCGACACGGGACAGCTAATCAGCCCCAGCATTTT.

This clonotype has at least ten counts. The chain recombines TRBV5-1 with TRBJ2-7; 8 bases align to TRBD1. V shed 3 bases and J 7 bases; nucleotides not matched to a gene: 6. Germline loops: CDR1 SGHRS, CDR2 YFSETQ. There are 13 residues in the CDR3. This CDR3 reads CASSYQGAGEQYF. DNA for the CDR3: TGCGCCAGCAGCTACCAGGGGGCCGGGGAGCAGTACTTC.

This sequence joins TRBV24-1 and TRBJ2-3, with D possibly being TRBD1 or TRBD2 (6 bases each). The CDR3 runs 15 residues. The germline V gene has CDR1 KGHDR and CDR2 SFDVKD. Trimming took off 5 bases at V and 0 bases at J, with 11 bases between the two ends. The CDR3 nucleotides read TGTGCCACCAGTGGTAGGGGGGAGAGCACAGATACGCAGTATTTT. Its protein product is CATSGRGESTDTQYF.